A single sample is the source of the 9 T cell receptor beta chains below, sequenced in a study of cytomegalovirus exposure and HLA in healthy donors. PCR involved 60 Vbeta and 13 Jbeta primers. Assay: immunoSEQ multiplex PCR; the TCRdb copy retains only in-frame clones and omits some. The sample yields about 94,000 clones, roughly 8.2% seen once. The sample was PBMCs. Receptors originate from a man between 50 and 59 years old in good health and CMV-seronegative.

The rearrangement joins TRBV18 to TRBJ2-5, with 8 bases lining up with TRBD1. V trimming: 6 bases; J trimming: 2 bases; junction bases outside the gene matches: 8. Germline V lookup: CDR1 KGHSH, CDR2 LQKENI. The CDR3 is 15 amino acids. CDR3 nucleotide sequence: TGTGCCAGCTCCGGTTCCGGGACAGGACAAGAGACCCAGTACTTC. It translates to CASSGSGTGQETQYF.

The chain carries TRBV11-3 and TRBJ2-1; 8 positions agree with TRBD1. Germline values: CDR1 SGHNT, CDR2 YENEEA. This CDR3 is built from 15 residues. V lost 3 bases, J lost 3 bases, and 4 bases stayed unmatched. CDR3 sequence (DNA): TGTGCCAGCAGCTTGGGACAGGACCTCTACAATGAGCAGTTCTTC. Protein sequence: CASSLGQDLYNEQFF.

The table lists this clone with a few counts. The J gene is TRBJ2-2, the V gene TRBV7-2; D might be TRBD1 (8 bases). CDR1 SGHTA and CDR2 FQGNSA come from the germline V gene. This CDR3 spans 16 amino acids. V was clipped by 5 bases and J by 4 bases, with 17 bases between them. CDR3 coding DNA: TGTGCCAGCAGCACCTACAGGGGGGGAGGCACCGGGGAGCTGTTTTTT. The encoded protein is CASSTYRGGGTGELFF.

This clone came up a few times. The V and J genes are TRBV27 and TRBJ2-2; 7 nucleotides line up with TRBD1. Losses at the gene ends were 9 bases for V and 0 bases for J; bases not matched to a gene: 4. Looked up from germline, CDR1 is MNHEY and CDR2 is SMNVEV (reference sequence). The CDR3 is made up of 14 amino acids. The CDR3 DNA follows: TGTGCCAGTCGCCAGGGGGCGAACACCGGGGAGCTGTTTTTT. This codes for CASRQGANTGELFF.

As DNA, the CDR3 is TGTGCCAGCAGACTAGACTGGCCCAACACAGATACGCAGTATTTT. Its protein is CASRLDWPNTDTQYF. The chain combines TRBV5-8 with TRBJ2-3, with a tentative D call TRBD2 (5 bases). V shed 5 bases and J shed 2 bases, with 15 bases lying between them. Germline V gives CDR1 SGHTS, CDR2 YDEGEE. CDR3 length: 15 residues.

This clone was counted between two and nine times. Written as DNA, the CDR3 is TGTGCCAGCAGTTGGGACAGGGGAATTCCAGATACGCAGTATTTT. Amino acids: CASSWDRGIPDTQYF. The genes are TRBV6-1 and TRBJ2-3; 10 bases line up with TRBD1. V lost 5 bases, J lost 4 bases, and 6 bases stayed unmatched. Germline CDR1 and CDR2: MNHNS and SASEGT. CDR3 length equals 15 residues.

This sequence joins TRBV7-8 and TRBJ2-5; 8 nucleotides line up with TRBD2. The J call may be incorrect, as the DNA end agrees better with TRBJ2-7. CDR1 is SGHVS, CDR2 FQNEAQ, per germline. CDR3 size: 15 residues. CDR3 protein: CASSRTGTRRYEQYF. The CDR3 DNA sequence: TGTGCCAGCAGCCGAACCGGGACTAGACGCTACGAGCAGTACTTC.

The chain carries TRBV4-2 and TRBJ1-4; D not certain. CDR1 LGHNA and CDR2 YNFKEQ come from the germline V gene. The CDR3 extends over 15 amino acids. V was shortened by 1 base and J by 3 bases, with 9 bases between the two germline ends. The CDR3 nucleotides are TGTGCCAGCAGCCAAGGGCCTGCCCCTAATGAAAAACTGTTTTTT. Its translation is CASSQGPAPNEKLFF.

This clone was seen a few times. The chain has TRBV6-1 and TRBJ2-7, with 7 bases that match TRBD1. The J segment lost 3 bases and the V segment lost 6 bases, leaving 5 bases of the junction unmatched. Germline CDR1 MNHNS, CDR2 SASEGT. This CDR3 is 13 amino acids long. This CDR3 is CASSRDSYYEQYF. In DNA form, the CDR3 reads TGTGCCAGCAGCCGGGACAGTTACTACGAGCAGTACTTC.